This T cell receptor beta chain derives from a study of T-cell reconstitution after alpha-beta-depleted transplantation in children. General study findings and limits: Some patients' high day-60 TCRbeta diversity was attributed to recipient cells surviving conditioning. Reports say that about two months after transplant, the alpha-beta T cells came out of several hundred graft clones that had expanded. Newly generated T cells supplied most T-cell counts and diversity one year post-transplant.

Unique molecular identifiers were built into the TCRbeta library. TCRdb itself ran the PCR reads through MiXCR, one entry per CDR3 protein. The table shows about 510,000 distinct CDR3 sequences, with approximately 10% occurring only once. Trimming left V 0 bases short and J 2 bases short, with 8 bases between. There are 14 residues in the CDR3. CDR1 and CDR2 (germline): LGHNA, YNFKEQ. This clonotype has just a few counts. Its specificity is not known. Material: PBMCs, mostly from graft donor cells, obtained 180 days after TCRalphabeta/CD19-depleted stem cell transplant. The chain combines TRBV4-2 with TRBJ2-7; D might be TRBD1 (6 bases). The origin of this receptor is a female patient between 2 and 15 years old who had a stem cell transplant for aplastic anemia, so the T cells may come from the graft donor. The DNA of the CDR3 is TGTGCCAGCAGCCAAGACAGGGGAACCTACGAGCAGTACTTC. This encodes CASSQDRGTYEQYF.